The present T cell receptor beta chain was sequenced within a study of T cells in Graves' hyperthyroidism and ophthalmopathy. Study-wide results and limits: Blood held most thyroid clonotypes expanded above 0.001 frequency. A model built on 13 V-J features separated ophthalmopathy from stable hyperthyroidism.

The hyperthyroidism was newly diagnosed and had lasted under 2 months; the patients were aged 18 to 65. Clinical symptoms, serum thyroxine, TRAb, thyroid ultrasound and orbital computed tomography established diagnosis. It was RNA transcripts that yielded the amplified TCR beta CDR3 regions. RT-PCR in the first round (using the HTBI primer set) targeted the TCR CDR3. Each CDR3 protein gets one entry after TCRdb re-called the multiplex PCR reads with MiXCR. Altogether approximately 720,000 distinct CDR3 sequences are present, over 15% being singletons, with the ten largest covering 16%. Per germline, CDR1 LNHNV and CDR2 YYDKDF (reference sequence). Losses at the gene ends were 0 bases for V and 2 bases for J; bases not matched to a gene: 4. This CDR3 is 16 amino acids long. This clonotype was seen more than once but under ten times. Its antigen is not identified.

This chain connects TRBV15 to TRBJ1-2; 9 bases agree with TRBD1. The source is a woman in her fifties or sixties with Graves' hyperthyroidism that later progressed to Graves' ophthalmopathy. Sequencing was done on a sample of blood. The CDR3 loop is CATSRDSDRGNYGYTF. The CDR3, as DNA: TGTGCCACCAGCAGAGATTCGGACAGGGGAAACTATGGCTACACCTTC.